Here is one T cell receptor (beta chain) with its context. Its target is not known. The CDR3 loop spans 15 amino acids. The V end was cut by 5 bases, the J end by 1 base, with 15 bases between. Germline CDR1 SGHTA, CDR2 FQGNSA. The record originates from a study of response to subunit inactivated influenza vaccine. Study conclusions and caveats: A suggestion made by the authors is that each seasonal influenza vaccination recruits few new T cells.

TCRdb passed the RT-PCR reads through MiXCR, listing each CDR3 protein once. The repertoire includes around 750,000 distinct CDR3 sequences, about 20% of them detected once, and about a tenth sits in the top ten. This chain links TRBV7-2 with TRBJ2-7; no reliable D call. The source material was PBMCs from blood, sampled roughly 5 days after vaccination. The clonotype was recovered from a middle-aged man who received an inactivated influenza vaccine. The CDR3: CASSLSTSPSYEQYF. The CDR3, as DNA: TGTGCCAGCAGCCTAAGCACATCTCCTTCCTACGAGCAGTACTTC.